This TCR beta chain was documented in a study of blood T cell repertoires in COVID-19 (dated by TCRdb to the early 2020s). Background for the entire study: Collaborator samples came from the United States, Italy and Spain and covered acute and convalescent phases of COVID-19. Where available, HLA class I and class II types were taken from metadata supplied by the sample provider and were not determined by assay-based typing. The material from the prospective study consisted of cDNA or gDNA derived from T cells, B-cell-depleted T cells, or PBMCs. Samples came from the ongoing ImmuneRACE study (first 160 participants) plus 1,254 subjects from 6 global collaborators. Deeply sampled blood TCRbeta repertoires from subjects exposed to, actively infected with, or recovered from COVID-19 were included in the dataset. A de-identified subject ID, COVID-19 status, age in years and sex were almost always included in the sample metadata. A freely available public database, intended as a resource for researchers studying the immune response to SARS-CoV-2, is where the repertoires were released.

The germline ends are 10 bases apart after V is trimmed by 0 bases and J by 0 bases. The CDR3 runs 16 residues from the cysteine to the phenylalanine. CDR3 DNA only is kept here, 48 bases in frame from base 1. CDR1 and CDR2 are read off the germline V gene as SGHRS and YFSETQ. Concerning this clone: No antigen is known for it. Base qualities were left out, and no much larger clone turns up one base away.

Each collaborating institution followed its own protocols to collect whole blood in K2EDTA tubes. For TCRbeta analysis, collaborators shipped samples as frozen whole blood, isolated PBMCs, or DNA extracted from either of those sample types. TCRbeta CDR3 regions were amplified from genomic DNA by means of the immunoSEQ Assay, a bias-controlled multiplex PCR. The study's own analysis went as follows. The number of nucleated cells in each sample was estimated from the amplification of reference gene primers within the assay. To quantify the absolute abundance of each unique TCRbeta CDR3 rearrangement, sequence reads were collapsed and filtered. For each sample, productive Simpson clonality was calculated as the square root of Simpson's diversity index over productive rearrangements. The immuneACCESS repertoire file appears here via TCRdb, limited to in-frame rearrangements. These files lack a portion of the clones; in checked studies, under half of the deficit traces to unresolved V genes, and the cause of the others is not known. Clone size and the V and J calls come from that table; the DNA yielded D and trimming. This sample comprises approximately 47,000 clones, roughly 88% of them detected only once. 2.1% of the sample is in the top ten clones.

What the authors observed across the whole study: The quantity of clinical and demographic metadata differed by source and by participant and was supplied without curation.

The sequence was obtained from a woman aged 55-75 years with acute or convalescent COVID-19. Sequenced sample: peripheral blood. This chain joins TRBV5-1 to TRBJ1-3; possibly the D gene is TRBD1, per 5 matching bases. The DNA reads TGCGCCAGCAGCTTGGAAGGACACAGCTCTGGAAACACCATATATTTT. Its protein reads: CASSLEGHSSGNTIYF.